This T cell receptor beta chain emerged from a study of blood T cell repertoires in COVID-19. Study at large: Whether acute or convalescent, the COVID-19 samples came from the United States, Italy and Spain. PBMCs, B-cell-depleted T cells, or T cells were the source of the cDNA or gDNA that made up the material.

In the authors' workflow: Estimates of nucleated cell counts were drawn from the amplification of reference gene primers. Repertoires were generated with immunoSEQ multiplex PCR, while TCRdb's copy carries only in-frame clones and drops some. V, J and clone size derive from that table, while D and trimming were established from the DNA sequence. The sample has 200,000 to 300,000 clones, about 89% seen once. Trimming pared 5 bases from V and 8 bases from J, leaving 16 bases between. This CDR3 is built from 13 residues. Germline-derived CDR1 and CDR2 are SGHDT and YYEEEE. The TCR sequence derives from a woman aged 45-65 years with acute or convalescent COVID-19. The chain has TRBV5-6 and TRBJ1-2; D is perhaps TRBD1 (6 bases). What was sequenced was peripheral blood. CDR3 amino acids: CASSWAGARGYTF. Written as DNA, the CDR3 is TGTGCCAGCAGTTGGGCGGGGGCGCGGGGCTACACCTTC.